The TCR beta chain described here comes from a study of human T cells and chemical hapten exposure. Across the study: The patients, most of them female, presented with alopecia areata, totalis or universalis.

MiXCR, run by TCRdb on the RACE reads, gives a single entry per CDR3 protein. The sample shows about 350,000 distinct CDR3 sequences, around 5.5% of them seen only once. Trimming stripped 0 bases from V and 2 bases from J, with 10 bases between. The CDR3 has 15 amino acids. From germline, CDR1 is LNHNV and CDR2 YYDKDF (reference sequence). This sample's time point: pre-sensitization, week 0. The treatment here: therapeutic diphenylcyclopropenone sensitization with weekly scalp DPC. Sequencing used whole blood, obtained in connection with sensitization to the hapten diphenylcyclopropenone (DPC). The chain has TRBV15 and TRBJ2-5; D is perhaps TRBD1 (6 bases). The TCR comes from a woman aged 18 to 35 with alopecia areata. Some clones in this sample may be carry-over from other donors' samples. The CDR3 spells CATSRDPGQQETQYF. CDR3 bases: TGTGCCACCAGCAGAGACCCAGGACAGCAAGAGACCCAGTACTTC. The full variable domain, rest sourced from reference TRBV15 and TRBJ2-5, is DAMVIQNPRYQVTQFGKPVTLSCSQTLNHNVMYWYQQKSSQAPKLLFHYYDKDFNNEADTPDNFQSRRPNTSFCFLDIRSPGLGDTAMYLCATSRDPGQQETQYFGPGTRLLVL.